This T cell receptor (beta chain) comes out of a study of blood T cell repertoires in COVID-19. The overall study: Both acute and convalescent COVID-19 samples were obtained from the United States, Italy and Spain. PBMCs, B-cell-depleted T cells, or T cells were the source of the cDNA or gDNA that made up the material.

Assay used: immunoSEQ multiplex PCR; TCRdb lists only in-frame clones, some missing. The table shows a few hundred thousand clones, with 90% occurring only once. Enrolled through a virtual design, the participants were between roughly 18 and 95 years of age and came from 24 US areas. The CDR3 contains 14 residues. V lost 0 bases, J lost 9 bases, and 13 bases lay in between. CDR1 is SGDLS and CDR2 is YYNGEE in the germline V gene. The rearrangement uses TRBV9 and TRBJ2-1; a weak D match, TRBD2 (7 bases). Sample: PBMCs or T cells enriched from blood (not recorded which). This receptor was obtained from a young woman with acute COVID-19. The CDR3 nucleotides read TGTGCCAGCAGCGTAGCCGGAAGGGGGGGTGAGCAGTTCTTC. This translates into CASSVAGRGGEQFF.